This TCR beta chain was recovered during a study of blood T cell repertoires in COVID-19 (TCRdb year 2020). Looking at the study overall: Samples from collaborators originated in the United States, Italy and Spain and spanned both the acute and convalescent phases of COVID-19. Nearly every sample came with metadata listing a de-identified subject ID, COVID-19 status, age in years and sex. The samples were drawn from two sources: the first 160 participants of the ongoing ImmuneRACE study, and 1,254 subjects contributed by 6 global collaborators. Deeply sampled blood TCRbeta repertoires from subjects exposed to, actively infected with, or recovered from COVID-19 were included in the dataset. A freely available public database, intended as a resource for researchers studying the immune response to SARS-CoV-2, is where the repertoires were released. The material from the prospective study consisted of cDNA or gDNA derived from T cells, B-cell-depleted T cells, or PBMCs. HLA class I and class II types, where available, came from metadata supplied by the sample provider rather than from assay-based typing. The study at large found these results: The amount of clinical and demographic metadata varied by source and participant and was provided uncurated.

The immunoSEQ Assay, a bias-controlled multiplex PCR, was used to amplify TCRbeta CDR3 regions from genomic DNA. In the source study's methods: Within the assay, amplification of reference gene primers was used to estimate how many nucleated cells each sample contained. To quantify the absolute abundance of each unique TCRbeta CDR3 rearrangement, sequence reads were collapsed and filtered. For each sample, productive Simpson clonality was calculated as the square root of Simpson's diversity index over productive rearrangements. TCRdb limited this immuneACCESS table to in-frame rearrangements with V and J called. A share of clones is missing; checked studies link under half to unresolved V genes, and the rest is unexplained. For V, J and clone size, that table is used; D and trimming come from the DNA. The sample table lists 200,000 to 300,000 clones, approximately 86% of them with a count of one. Approximately 2% of the sample comes from the top ten.

About this clone itself: Its target antigen remains unknown. There are no base qualities to consult, and no much larger clone falls within one base.

The collaborating institutions used their own protocols to collect whole blood in K2EDTA tubes. For TCRbeta analysis, collaborator samples were shipped as frozen whole blood, as isolated PBMCs, or as DNA extracted from either sample type. The germline V gene specifies MNHEY as CDR1 and SVGAGI as CDR2. From the cysteine through the phenylalanine, the CDR3 covers 15 amino acids. Only the CDR3 DNA stays, 45 bases, in frame from base 1. V sheds 2 bases and J sheds 5 bases, leaving 15 bases between their ends. The chain is assembled from TRBV6-5 and TRBJ1-2; D gene: possibly TRBD1, on 5 matching bases. Specimen: peripheral blood. This clonotype originated in a man younger than 40 with active or convalescent COVID-19. Here the CDR3 is given as CASSYRQSFFYGYTF. The DNA sequence is as follows: TGTGCCAGCAGTTACCGACAGTCCTTTTTTTATGGCTACACCTTC.